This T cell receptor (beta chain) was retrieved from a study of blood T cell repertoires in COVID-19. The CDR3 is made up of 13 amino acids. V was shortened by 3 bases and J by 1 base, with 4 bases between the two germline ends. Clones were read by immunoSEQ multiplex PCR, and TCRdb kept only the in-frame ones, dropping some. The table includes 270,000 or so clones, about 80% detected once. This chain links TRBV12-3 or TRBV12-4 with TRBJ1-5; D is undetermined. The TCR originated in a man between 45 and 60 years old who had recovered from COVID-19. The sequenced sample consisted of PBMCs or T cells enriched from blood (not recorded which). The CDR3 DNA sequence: TGTGCCAGCAGTTTTCAGAGCAATCAGCCCCAGCATTTT. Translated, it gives CASSFQSNQPQHF.